This T cell receptor beta chain was documented in a study of a mutant IDH1 vaccine in newly diagnosed glioma. Time point: baseline, week 1 (first vaccination visit). Treatment indicated: pre-vaccination baseline after standard-of-care therapy. Per germline, CDR1 KGHSH and CDR2 LQKENI. The V and J ends lost 0 bases and 7 bases, in that order; junction bases with no gene match: 9. The CDR3 has 15 residues. Only in-frame clones appear in the TCRdb table, and some are missing; sequencing was by immunoSEQ multiplex PCR. This sample has around 82,000 clones, with about 80% found just once. The V and J genes are TRBV18 and TRBJ2-7; 7 bases are a match to TRBD2. Sequencing used PBMCs, obtained from a glioma patient treated with radiotherapy, temozolomide or both. The clonotype was recovered from a man aged 40-49 years with glioma. Some clones in this sample may be carry-over from other donors' samples. For the CDR3, the DNA is TGTGCCAGCTCACCACCGGGAGGGCAACGGGGGGAGCAGTACTTC. Protein: CASSPPGGQRGEQYF.